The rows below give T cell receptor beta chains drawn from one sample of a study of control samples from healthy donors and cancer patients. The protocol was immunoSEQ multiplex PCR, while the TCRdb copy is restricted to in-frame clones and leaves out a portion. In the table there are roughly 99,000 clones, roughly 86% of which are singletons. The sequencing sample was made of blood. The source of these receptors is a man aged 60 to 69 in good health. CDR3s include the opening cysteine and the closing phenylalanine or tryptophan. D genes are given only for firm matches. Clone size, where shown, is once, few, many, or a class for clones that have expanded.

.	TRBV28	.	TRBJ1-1	CAPGRGDRTALNTEAFF	TGTGCCCCAGGGAGAGGGGATCGGACCGCATTGAACACTGAAGCTTTCTTT
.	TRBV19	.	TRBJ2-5	CASSMGPGALRETQYF	TGTGCCAGTAGTATGGGACCGGGAGCCCTACGGGAGACCCAGTACTTC
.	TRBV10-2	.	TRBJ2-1	CASKEGAYNEQFF	TGCGCCAGCAAGGAGGGGGCGTACAATGAGCAGTTCTTC
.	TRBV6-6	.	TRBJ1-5	CASSYGGTDNQPQHF	TGTGCCAGCAGTTACGGGGGAACTGACAATCAGCCCCAGCATTTT
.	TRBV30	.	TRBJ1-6	CAWTEGQGTYSPLHF	TGTGCCTGGACCGAGGGCCAGGGAACCTATTCACCCCTCCACTTT
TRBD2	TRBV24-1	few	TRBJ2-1	CATSEGTSGRFQFF	TGTGCCACCAGTGAAGGAACTAGCGGGAGGTTCCAGTTCTTC
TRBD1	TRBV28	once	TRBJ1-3	CASSRPYRGSGNTIYF	TGTGCCAGCAGCCGCCCCTACAGGGGCTCTGGAAACACCATATATTTT
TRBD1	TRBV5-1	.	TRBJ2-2	CASRVSGTGNTGELFF	TGCGCCAGCAGGGTGTCCGGGACAGGGAACACCGGGGAGCTGTTTTTT
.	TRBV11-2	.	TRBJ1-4	CASSLDPRKFNEKLFF	TGTGCCAGCAGCTTAGATCCGCGGAAGTTTAATGAAAAACTGTTTTTT
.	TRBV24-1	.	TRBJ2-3	CATSDSFLWGDTDTQYF	TGTGCCACCAGTGATTCGTTTCTCTGGGGAGACACAGATACGCAGTATTTT
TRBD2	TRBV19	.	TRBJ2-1	CASSDTSGGAGIEQFF	TGTGCCAGTAGTGATACTAGCGGGGGGGCGGGTATTGAGCAGTTCTTC
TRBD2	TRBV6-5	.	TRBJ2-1	CASLGRGSDEQFF	TGTGCCAGCCTGGGTCGCGGGAGCGATGAGCAGTTCTTC
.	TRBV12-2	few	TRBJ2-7	CASQGGEHEQYF	TGTGCAAGTCAGGGGGGAGAACACGAGCAGTACTTC
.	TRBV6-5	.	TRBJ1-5	CASSRDRSNQPQHF	TGTGCCAGCAGTAGGGATCGTAGCAATCAGCCCCAGCATTTT
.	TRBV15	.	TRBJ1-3	CATSKDRSVDF	TGTGCCACCAGCAAAGACAGGAGCGTAGATTTT
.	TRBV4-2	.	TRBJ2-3	CASSRMAGFSTDTQYF	TGTGCCAGCAGCCGTATGGCGGGATTTAGCACAGATACGCAGTATTTT
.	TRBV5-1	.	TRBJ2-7	CASSYMEGEQYF	TGCGCCAGTTCGTACATGGAGGGTGAGCAGTACTTC
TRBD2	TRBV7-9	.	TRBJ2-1	CASSPLAGVFGEQFF	TGTGCCAGCAGCCCCCTAGCGGGAGTATTCGGTGAGCAGTTCTTC
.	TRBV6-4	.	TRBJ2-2	CASSAPDSDTGELFF	TGTGCCAGCAGTGCCCCCGACTCTGACACCGGGGAGCTGTTTTTT
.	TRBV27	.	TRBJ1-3	CANLRVSGNTIYF	TGTGCCAACCTCAGGGTCTCTGGAAACACCATATATTTT
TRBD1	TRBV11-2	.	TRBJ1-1	CASSSPRQGGSGNTEAFF	TGTGCCAGCAGCTCGCCGAGGCAGGGGGGTTCGGGGAACACTGAAGCTTTCTTT
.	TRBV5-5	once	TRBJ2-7	CASSQLAGSKSEQYF	TGTGCCAGCAGCCAACTTGCGGGGAGTAAAAGCGAGCAGTACTTC
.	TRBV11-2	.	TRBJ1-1	CASSSIQRVNTEAFF	TGTGCCAGCAGCTCGATACAGAGGGTGAACACTGAAGCTTTCTTT
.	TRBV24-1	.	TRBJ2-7	CATSASRAGSYEQYF	TGTGCCACCAGTGCGAGTCGGGCGGGATCCTACGAGCAGTACTTC
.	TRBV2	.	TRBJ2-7	CAGDSGTGTYEQYF	TGTGCTGGAGACTCCGGGACTGGCACCTACGAGCAGTACTTC
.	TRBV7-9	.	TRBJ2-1	CASSLVGEQFF	TGTGCCAGCAGCTTGGTCGGTGAGCAGTTCTTC
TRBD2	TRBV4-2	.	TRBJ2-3	CASSQGGGDTQYF	TGTGCCAGCAGCCAAGGGGGGGGAGATACGCAGTATTTT
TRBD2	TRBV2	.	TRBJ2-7	CASSLDPGLAGSEQYF	TGTGCCAGCAGTTTGGACCCGGGACTAGCGGGCTCCGAGCAGTACTTC
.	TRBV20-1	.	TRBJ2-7	CSGSGTYEQYF	TGCAGTGGAAGCGGCACCTACGAGCAGTACTTC
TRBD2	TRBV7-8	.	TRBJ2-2	CASSLAREVDTGELFF	TGTGCCAGCAGCTTAGCGCGGGAGGTTGACACCGGGGAGCTGTTTTTT
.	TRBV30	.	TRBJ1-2	CAWSALGDNYGYTF	TGTGCCTGGAGTGCCTTAGGAGATAACTATGGCTACACCTTC
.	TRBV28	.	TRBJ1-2	CASSYPPPGQTNYGYTF	TGTGCCAGCAGTTACCCGCCCCCGGGGCAGACGAACTATGGCTACACCTTC
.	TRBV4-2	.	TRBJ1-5	CASSPGTADQPQHF	TGTGCCAGCAGCCCCGGGACGGCTGATCAGCCCCAGCATTTT
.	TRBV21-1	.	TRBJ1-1	CASSKEQETNTEAFF	TGTGCCAGCAGCAAAGAGCAGGAGACTAACACTGAAGCTTTCTTT
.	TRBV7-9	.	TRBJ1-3	CASSLATLRENSGNTIYF	TGTGCCAGCAGCTTAGCTACCCTTCGGGAAAACTCTGGAAACACCATATATTTT
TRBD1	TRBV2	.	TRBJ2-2	CASRMTGMNTGELFF	TGTGCCAGCAGGATGACAGGGATGAACACCGGGGAGCTGTTTTTT
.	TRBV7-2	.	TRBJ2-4	CASSLLTGLAKNIQYF	TGTGCCAGCAGCTTACTTACAGGGCTAGCCAAAAACATTCAGTACTTC
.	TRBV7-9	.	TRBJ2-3	CASSHPFRSTDTQYF	TGTGCCAGCAGCCACCCTTTCCGGAGCACAGATACGCAGTATTTT
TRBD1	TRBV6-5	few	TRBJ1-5	CASSYYRGPQHF	TGTGCCAGCAGCTACTACAGGGGACCCCAGCATTTT
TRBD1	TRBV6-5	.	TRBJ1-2	CASSYSGQNYGYTF	TGTGCCAGCAGTTACTCGGGACAGAACTATGGCTACACCTTC
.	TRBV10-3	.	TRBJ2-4	CAISESLGQGSLAKNIQYF	TGTGCCATCAGTGAGTCTTTAGGGCAGGGAAGTCTAGCCAAAAACATTCAGTACTTC
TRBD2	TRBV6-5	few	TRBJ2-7	CASRRASGSSYEQYF	TGTGCCAGCCGACGGGCTAGCGGATCCTCCTACGAGCAGTACTTC
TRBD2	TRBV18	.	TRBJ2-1	CASSPTSGGPSSYNEQFF	TGTGCCAGCTCACCAACTAGCGGGGGCCCGAGCTCCTACAATGAGCAGTTCTTC